This TCR beta chain was sequenced in a study of identical twins. Study-level findings and limits: The conclusions drew on cross-sectional statistical analysis instead of tracking the same donors.

Addition of a universal primer site occurred through template switching, and cDNA carried unique molecular identifiers. One entry per CDR3 protein, called by TCRdb with MiXCR from the 5' RACE reads. Here the sample spans approximately 1.8 million distinct CDR3 sequences, roughly a third being singletons. The CDR3 loop spans 14 amino acids. Germline values: CDR1 LNHDA, CDR2 SQIVND (reference sequence). V lost 3 bases to trimming and J lost 7 bases, with 10 bases between them. Healthy Caucasians alone served as donors. This clonotype appeared a few times. Antigen specificity is unknown. The sequence was obtained from a newborn girl in good health. Sequenced input: cord blood. V gene TRBV19 combines with J gene TRBJ1-6, with D maybe TRBD1 (6 bases). CDR3 bases: TGTGCCAGTAGTATGGGACAAAGGAATTCACCCCTCCACTTT. Translation gives CASSMGQRNSPLHF.